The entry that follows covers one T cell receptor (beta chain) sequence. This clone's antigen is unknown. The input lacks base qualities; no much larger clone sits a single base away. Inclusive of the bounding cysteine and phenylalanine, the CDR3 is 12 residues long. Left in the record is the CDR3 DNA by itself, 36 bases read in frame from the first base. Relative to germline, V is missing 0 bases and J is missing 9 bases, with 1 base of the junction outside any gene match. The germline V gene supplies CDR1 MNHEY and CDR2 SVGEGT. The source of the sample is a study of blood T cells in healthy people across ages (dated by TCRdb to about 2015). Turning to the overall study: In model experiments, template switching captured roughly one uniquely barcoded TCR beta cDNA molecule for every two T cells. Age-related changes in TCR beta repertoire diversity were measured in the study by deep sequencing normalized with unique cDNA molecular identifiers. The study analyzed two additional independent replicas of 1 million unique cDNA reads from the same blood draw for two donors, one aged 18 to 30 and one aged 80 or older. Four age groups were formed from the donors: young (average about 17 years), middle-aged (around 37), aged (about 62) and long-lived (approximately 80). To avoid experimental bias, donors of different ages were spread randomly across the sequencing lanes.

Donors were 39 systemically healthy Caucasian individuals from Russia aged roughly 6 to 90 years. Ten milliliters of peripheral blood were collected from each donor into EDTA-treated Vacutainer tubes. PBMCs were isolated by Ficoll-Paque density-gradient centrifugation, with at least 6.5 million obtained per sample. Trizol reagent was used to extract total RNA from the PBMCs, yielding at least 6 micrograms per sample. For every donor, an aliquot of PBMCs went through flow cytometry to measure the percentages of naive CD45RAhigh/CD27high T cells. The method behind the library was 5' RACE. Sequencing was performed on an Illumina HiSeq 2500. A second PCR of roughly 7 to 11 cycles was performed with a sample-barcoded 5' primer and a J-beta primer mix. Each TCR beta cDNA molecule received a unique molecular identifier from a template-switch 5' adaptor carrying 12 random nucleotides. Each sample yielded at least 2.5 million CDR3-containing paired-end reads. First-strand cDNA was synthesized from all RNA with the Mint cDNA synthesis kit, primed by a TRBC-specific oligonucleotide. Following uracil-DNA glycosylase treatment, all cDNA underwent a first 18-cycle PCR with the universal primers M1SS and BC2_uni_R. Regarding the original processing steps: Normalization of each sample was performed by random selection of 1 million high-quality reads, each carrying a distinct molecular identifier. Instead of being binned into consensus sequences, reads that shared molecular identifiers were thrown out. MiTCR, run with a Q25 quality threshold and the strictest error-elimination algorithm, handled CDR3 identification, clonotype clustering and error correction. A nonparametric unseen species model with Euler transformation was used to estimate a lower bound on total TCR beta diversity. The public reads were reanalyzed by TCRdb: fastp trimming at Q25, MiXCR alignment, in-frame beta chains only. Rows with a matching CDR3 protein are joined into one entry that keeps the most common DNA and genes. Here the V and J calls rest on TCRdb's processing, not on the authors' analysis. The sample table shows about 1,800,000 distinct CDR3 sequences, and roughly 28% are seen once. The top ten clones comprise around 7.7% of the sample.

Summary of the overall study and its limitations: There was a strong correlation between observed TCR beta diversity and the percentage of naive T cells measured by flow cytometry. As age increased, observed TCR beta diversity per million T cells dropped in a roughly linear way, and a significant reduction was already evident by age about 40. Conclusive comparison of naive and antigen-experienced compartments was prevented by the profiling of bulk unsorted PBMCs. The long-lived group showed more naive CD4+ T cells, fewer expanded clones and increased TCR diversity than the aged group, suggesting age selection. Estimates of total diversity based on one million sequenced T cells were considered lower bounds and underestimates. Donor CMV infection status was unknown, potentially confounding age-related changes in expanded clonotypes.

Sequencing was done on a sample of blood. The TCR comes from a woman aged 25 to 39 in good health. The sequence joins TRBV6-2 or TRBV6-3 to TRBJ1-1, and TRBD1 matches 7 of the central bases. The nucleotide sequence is TGTGCCAGCAGTTACTCGACAGGGAAAGCTTTCTTT. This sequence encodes CASSYSTGKAFF.